This TCR beta chain was documented in a study of CD8 T cells in ankylosing spondylitis. This clonotype was recorded a few times. Germline CDR1 and CDR2: WSHSY and SAAADI. Trimming removed 7 bases from V and 3 bases from J; junction bases left unmatched: 18. The CDR3 contains 18 residues. TCRdb redid the calling of the 5' RACE reads with MiXCR, one entry per CDR3 protein. The profile shows 25,000 to 35,000 distinct CDR3 sequences, less than 40% of them singletons. Sequencing used synovial fluid, either unsorted or a sorted T cell fraction (not recorded which). The receptor's source is a male donor with ankylosing spondylitis. The rearrangement links TRBV10-2 to TRBJ1-2, with 9 positions matching TRBD1. The CDR3 reads CASISRPEPGQGDYGYTF. DNA of the CDR3: TGCGCCAGCATTAGCCGACCTGAACCGGGACAGGGCGACTATGGCTACACCTTC.